This TCR beta chain was sequenced for a study of blood T cell repertoires in COVID-19. Whole-study context: T cells, B-cell-depleted T cells, or PBMCs supplied cDNA or gDNA.

Original methodology: It was from reference gene primer amplification that nucleated cell counts were estimated. TCRdb's table, derived via immunoSEQ multiplex PCR, lists solely in-frame clones and lacks some. V and J calls and clone size are copied from that table; D and trimming were computed from the DNA. The sample has some 160,000 clones, roughly 88% seen once; the top ten hold about 2.3%. This CDR3 has 14 residues. V gave up 5 bases and J gave up 5 bases, with 13 bases separating them. The germline V gene has CDR1 SGHAT and CDR2 FQNNGV. The rearrangement joins TRBV11-2 to TRBJ2-1, with D tentatively TRBD1 (5 bases). Sequencing was performed on peripheral blood. The origin of this receptor is a man between 18 and 35 years old with acute or convalescent COVID-19. This CDR3 is CASSVGPEDNEQFF. The CDR3 DNA is TGTGCCAGCAGCGTGGGGCCTGAGGACAATGAGCAGTTCTTC.